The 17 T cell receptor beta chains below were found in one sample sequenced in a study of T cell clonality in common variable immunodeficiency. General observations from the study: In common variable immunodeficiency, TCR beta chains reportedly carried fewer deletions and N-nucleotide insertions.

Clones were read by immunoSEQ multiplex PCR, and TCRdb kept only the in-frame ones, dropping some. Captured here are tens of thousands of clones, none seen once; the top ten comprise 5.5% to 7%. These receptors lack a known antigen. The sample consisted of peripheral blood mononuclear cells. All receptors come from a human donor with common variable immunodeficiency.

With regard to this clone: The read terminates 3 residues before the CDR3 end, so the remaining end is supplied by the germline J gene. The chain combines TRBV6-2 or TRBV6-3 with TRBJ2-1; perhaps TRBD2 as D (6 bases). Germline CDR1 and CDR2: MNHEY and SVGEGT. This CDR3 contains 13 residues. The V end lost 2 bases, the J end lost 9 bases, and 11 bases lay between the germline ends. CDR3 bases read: TGTGCCAGCAGTTACGTTGGTAGCGGTGAG. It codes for CASSYVGSGE. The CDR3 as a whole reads CASSYVGSGEQFF.

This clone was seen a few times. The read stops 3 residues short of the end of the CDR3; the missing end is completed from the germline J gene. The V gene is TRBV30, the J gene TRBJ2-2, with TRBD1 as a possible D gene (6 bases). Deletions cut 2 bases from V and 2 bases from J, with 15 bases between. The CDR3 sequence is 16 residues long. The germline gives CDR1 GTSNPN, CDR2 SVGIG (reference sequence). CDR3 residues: CAWSPSGTRNTGELFF. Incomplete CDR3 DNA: TGTGCCTGGAGTCCATCCGGGACAAGAAACACCGGGGAG.

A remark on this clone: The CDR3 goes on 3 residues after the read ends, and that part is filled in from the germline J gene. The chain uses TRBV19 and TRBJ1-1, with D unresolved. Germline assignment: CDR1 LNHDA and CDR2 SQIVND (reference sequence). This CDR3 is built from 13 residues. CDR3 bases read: TGTGCCAGTCTTCAGGTCCGCGCGAGAGAA. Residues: CASLQVRARE. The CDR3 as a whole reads CASLQVRAREAFF.

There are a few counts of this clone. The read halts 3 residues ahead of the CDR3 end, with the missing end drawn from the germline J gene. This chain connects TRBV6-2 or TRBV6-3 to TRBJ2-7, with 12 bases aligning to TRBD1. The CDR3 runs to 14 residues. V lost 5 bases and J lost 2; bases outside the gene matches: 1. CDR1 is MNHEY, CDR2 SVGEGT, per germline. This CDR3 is CASSGTGGAYEQYF. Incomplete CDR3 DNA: TGTGCCAGCAGTGGGACAGGGGGCGCCTACGAG.

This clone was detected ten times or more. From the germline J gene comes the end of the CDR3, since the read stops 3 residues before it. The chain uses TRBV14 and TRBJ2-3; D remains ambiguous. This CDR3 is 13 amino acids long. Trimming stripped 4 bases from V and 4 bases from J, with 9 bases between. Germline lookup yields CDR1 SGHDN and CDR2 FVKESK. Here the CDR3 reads CASSLSSADTQYF. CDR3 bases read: TGTGCCAGCAGCCTTTCCAGTGCAGATACG. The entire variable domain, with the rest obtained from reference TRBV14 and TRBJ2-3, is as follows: EAGVTQFPSHSVIEKGQTVTLRCDPISGHDNLYWYRRVMGKEIKFLLHFVKESKQDESGMPNNRFLAERTGGTYSTLKVQPAELEDSGVYFCASSLSSADTQYFGPGTRLTVL.

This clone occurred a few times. CDR3 in amino acids: CASSQGALYEQYF. CDR3 DNA (partial): TGTGCCAGCTCACAGGGGGCCCTCTACGAG. The chain employs TRBV18 and TRBJ2-7, with 7 bases matching TRBD1. The read ends 3 residues shy of where the CDR3 ends; the end is completed using the germline J gene. V was clipped by 4 bases and J by 3 bases; unmatched bases: 3. Germline V lookup: CDR1 KGHSH, CDR2 LQKENI. CDR3 length: 13 amino acids. Complete variable domain (other parts from reference TRBV18 and TRBJ2-7): NAGVMQNPRHLVRRRGQEARLRCSPMKGHSHVYWYRQLPEEGLKFMVYLQKENIIDESGMPKERFSAEFPKEGPSILRIQQVVRGDSAAYFCASSQGALYEQYFGPGTRLTVT.

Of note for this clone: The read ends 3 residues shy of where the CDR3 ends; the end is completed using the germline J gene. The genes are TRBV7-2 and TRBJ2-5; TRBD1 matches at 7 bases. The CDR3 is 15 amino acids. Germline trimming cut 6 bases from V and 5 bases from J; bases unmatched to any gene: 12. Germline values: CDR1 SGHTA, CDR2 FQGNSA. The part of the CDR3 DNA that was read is TGTGCCAGCAGTCGGGAAAGGGGGCAAGGGGAGACC. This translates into CASSRERGQGET. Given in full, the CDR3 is CASSRERGQGETQYF.

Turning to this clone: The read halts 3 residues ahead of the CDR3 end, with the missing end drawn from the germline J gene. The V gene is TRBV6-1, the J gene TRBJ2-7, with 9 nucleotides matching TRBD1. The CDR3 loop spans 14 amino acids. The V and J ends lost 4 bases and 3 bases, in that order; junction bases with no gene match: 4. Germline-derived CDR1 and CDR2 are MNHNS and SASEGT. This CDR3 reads CASSGGQGYYEQYF. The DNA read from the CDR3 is TGTGCCAGCAGTGGGGGACAGGGCTACTACGAG.

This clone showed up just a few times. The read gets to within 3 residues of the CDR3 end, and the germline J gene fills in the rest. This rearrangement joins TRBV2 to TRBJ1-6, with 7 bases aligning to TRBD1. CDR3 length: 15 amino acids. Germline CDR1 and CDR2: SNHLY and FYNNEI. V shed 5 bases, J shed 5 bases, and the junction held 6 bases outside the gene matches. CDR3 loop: CASSQGTANNSPLHF. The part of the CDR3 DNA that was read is TGTGCCAGCAGTCAAGGGACAGCTAATAATTCACCC.

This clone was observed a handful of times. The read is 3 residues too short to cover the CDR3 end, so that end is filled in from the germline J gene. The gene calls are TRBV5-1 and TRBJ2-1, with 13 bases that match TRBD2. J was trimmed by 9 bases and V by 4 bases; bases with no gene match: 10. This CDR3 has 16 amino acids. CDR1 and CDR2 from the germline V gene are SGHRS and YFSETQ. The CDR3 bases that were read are TGCGCCAGCAGCAGTGGACTAGCGGGAGTCATCAGTGAG. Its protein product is CASSSGLAGVISE. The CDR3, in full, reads CASSSGLAGVISEQFF.

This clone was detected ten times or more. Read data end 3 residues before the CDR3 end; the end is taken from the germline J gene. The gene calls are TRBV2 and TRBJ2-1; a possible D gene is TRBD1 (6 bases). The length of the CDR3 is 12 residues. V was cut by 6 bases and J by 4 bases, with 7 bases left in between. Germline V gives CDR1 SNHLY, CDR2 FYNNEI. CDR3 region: CASRGAYNEQFF. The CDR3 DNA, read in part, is TGTGCCAGCAGGGGGGCGTACAATGAG.

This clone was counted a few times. The CDR3 loop is CAWSVQEANYGYTF. CDR3 DNA, as far as it was read: TGTGCCTGGAGTGTACAGGAGGCTAACTATGGC. V and J are TRBV30 and TRBJ1-2; weak D call: TRBD1 (5 bases). Read sequence stops 3 residues before the CDR3 end, and the germline J gene provides the missing end. Germline assignment: CDR1 GTSNPN and CDR2 SVGIG (reference sequence). V was trimmed by 0 bases and J by 0 bases, leaving 8 bases between them. The CDR3 is 14 residues long.

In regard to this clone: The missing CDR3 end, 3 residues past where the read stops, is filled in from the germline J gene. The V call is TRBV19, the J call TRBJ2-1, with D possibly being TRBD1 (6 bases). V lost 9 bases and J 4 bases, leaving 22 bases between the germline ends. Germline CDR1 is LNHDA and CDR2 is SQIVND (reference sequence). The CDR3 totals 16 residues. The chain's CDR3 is CASNVRNKGEYNEQFF. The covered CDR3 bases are TGTGCCAGCAACGTAAGGAACAAGGGGGAATACAATGAG. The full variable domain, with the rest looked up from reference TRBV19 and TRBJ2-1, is DGGITQSPKYLFRKEGQNVTLSCEQNLNHDAMYWYRQDPGQGLRLIYYSQIVNDFQKGDIAEGYSVSREKKESFPLTVTSAQKNPTAFYLCASNVRNKGEYNEQFFGPGTRLTVL.

The CDR3 bases that were read are TGCAGTGCTGATACTAGCGGGATGAGGCACGAG. It encodes CSADTSGMRHE. The CDR3 reads in full as CSADTSGMRHEQYF. J is TRBJ2-7 and V is TRBV20-1; 10 bases map to TRBD2. The DNA ends 3 residues before the CDR3 does, and the rest of the CDR3 is filled in from the germline J gene. The trim removed 5 bases at V and 5 bases at J, leaving 9 bases unmatched. Germline V gene data show CDR1 as DFQATT and CDR2 as SNEGSKA (reference sequence). This CDR3 spans 14 amino acids.

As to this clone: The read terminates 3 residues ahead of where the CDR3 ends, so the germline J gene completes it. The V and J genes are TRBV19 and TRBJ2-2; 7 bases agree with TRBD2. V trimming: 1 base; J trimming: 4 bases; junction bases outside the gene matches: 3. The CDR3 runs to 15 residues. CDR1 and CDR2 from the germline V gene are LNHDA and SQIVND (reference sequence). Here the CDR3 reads CASSIGGRGTGELFF. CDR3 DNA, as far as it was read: TGTGCCAGTAGTATAGGCGGGAGAGGCACCGGGGAG.

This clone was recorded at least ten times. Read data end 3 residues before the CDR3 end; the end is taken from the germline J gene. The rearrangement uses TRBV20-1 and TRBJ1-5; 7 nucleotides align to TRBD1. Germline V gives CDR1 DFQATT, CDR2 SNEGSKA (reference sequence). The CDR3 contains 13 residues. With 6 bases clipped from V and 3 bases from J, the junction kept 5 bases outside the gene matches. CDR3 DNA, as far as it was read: TGCAGTGCCCAGGGGGATGTCAATCAGCCC. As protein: CSAQGDVNQP. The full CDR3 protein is CSAQGDVNQPQHF.

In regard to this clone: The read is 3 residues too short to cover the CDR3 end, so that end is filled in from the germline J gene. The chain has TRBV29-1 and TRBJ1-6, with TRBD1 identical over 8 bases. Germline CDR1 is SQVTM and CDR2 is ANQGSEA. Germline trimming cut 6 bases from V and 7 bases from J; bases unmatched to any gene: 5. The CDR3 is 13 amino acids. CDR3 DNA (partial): TGCAGCGTCGGGACAGGACAGAATTCACCC. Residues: CSVGTGQNSP. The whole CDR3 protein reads CSVGTGQNSPLHF. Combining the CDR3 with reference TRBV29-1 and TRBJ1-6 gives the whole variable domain SAVISQKPSRDICQRGTSLTIQCQVDSQVTMMFWYRQQPGQSLTLIATANQGSEATYESGFVIDKFPISRPNLTFSTLTVSNMSPEDSSIYLCSVGTGQNSPLHFGNGTRLTVT.